The 26 T cell receptor beta chains below were found in one sample sequenced in a study of T-cell memory formation after mild COVID-19. TCRdb re-called the 5' RACE reads through MiXCR, storing one row per CDR3 protein. The sample includes fewer than 650,000 distinct CDR3 sequences, roughly 17% of them seen just once. Sequenced material: PBMCs or a T cell subset sorted from them (not recorded which). These receptor sequences come from an adult woman who had mild COVID-19 (a few samples of this study predate the infection). Cell type and time point are not known.

This clonotype has just a few counts. The J gene is TRBJ1-1, the V gene TRBV12-3 or TRBV12-4; a weak D match, TRBD1 (6 bases). Deletions cut 4 bases from V and 1 base from J, with 10 bases between. The CDR3 sequence is 14 residues long. The CDR3 DNA sequence: TGTGCCAGCAGTTGGACAGCCCCGAACACTGAAGCTTTCTTT. As protein: CASSWTAPNTEAFF.

V usage is TRBV6-5 and J usage is TRBJ2-5, with TRBD1 as a possible D gene (6 bases). V shed 4 bases and J shed 2 bases, with 14 bases lying between them. The germline CDR1 and CDR2 sequences are MNHEY and SVGAGI. The CDR3 covers 15 residues. CDR3 bases: TGTGCCAGCAGTTTCCAGGGGATATCGCAAGAGACCCAGTACTTC. Amino acids: CASSFQGISQETQYF.

The chain recombines TRBV27 with TRBJ1-2, with D maybe TRBD1 (5 bases). Trimming removed 0 bases from V and 3 bases from J, with 11 bases in between. This CDR3 has 15 amino acids. CDR1 is MNHEY and CDR2 is SMNVEV in the germline V gene (reference sequence). The CDR3: CASSLSGTQDYGYTF. The DNA for the CDR3 is TGTGCCAGCAGTTTATCCGGGACCCAGGACTATGGCTACACCTTC.

The table lists this clonotype with a count of one. The rearrangement links TRBV4-3 to TRBJ1-1; 7 positions agree with TRBD1. The CDR3 covers 13 residues. J was trimmed by 6 bases and V by 4 bases; bases with no gene match: 5. Germline CDR1 reads LGHNA; CDR2 reads YSLEER. CDR3 DNA: TGCGCCAGCAGCCCTCAGCAGGGGGCTGAAGCTTTCTTT. Its translation is CASSPQQGAEAFF.

The chain recombines TRBV30 with TRBJ2-3; maybe TRBD2 (7 bases). Germline lookup yields CDR1 GTSNPN and CDR2 SVGIG (reference sequence). The V end lost 0 bases, the J end lost 4 bases, and 14 bases lay between the germline ends. This CDR3 has 15 residues. The CDR3 DNA reads TGTGCCTGGAGTGTGGGGGCGGGGGAGGCAGATACGCAGTATTTT. This gives the protein CAWSVGAGEADTQYF.

V and J are TRBV12-3 or TRBV12-4 and TRBJ2-1; D possibly uses TRBD1 or TRBD2 (5 bases each). This CDR3 is 17 amino acids long. V lost 1 base and J 4 bases, leaving 17 bases between the germline ends. The CDR3 DNA reads as TGTGCCAGCAGTTTAGGTATGGGGGTGAACTTTTACAATGAGCAGTTCTTC. Translating gives CASSLGMGVNFYNEQFF.

The chain is built from TRBV6-5 and TRBJ2-1, with a possible D match to TRBD1 (5 bases). V was clipped by 10 bases and J by 12 bases, with 16 bases between them. Germline CDR1 is MNHEY and CDR2 is SVGAGI. The length of the CDR3 is 11 residues. The chain's CDR3 is CANTPGIGQFF. The CDR3 DNA follows: TGTGCCAATACCCCAGGGATAGGGCAGTTCTTC.

J is TRBJ2-1 and V is TRBV9; D call uncertain. Trimming cost V 0 bases and J 10 bases, with 8 bases left between them. CDR3 size: 12 residues. Germline V lookup: CDR1 SGDLS, CDR2 YYNGEE. CDR3 DNA: TGTGCCAGCAGCGTAGCGGTTGGGGAGCAGTTCTTC. It codes for CASSVAVGEQFF. The full variable domain, rest sourced from reference TRBV9 and TRBJ2-1, is DSGVTQTPKHLITATGQRVTLRCSPRSGDLSVYWYQQSLDQGLQFLIQYYNGEERAKGNILERFSAQQFPDLHSELNLSSLELGDSALYFCASSVAVGEQFFGPGTRLTVL.

CDR3 DNA sequence: TGCGCCAGCAGCTACACTAGACAGGGAGTCACTGAAGCTTTCTTT. It is translated as CASSYTRQGVTEAFF. The rearrangement joins TRBV5-1 to TRBJ1-1, with 7 positions matching TRBD1. V dropped 3 bases and J dropped 4; count of bases not matched to a gene: 9. The CDR3 is 15 residues long. CDR1 is SGHRS and CDR2 is YFSETQ in the germline V gene.

The genes are TRBV5-1 and TRBJ2-1; 8 bases line up with TRBD2. J gave up 5 bases and V 3 bases, and 7 bases lay outside the gene matches. CDR1 SGHRS and CDR2 YFSETQ come from the germline V gene. This CDR3 contains 15 residues. DNA for the CDR3: TGCGCCAGCAGCTATCCGGGACTAGGGAACAATGAGCAGTTCTTC. It encodes CASSYPGLGNNEQFF.

This clonotype appeared a few times. The chain joins TRBV24-1 to TRBJ2-3; the D gene could be TRBD1 or TRBD2 (5 bases each). The CDR3 totals 15 residues. The V end was cut by 4 bases, the J end by 1 base, with 11 bases between. Germline CDR1 and CDR2: KGHDR and SFDVKD. The CDR3 DNA is TGTGCCACCAGTGAAGCCCGAGGGGGCACAGATACGCAGTATTTT. Translating gives CATSEARGGTDTQYF.

The genes are TRBV27 and TRBJ1-4; perhaps TRBD1 as D (6 bases). This CDR3 is built from 14 residues. Trimming took off 6 bases at V and 7 bases at J, with 15 bases between the two ends. Germline lookup yields CDR1 MNHEY and CDR2 SMNVEV (reference sequence). This CDR3 is CASRIRGGVEKLFF. The CDR3 nucleotides are TGTGCCAGCAGAATCAGGGGCGGGGTTGAAAAACTGTTTTTT.

This sequence joins TRBV7-8 and TRBJ2-1; 10 bases agree with TRBD2. This CDR3 contains 16 residues. J lost 9 bases, V lost 0 bases, and 8 bases had no gene match. Germline CDR1 SGHVS, CDR2 FQNEAQ. This CDR3 is CASSLAQRGGRSEQFF. The DNA for the CDR3 is TGTGCCAGCAGCTTAGCCCAGCGGGGGGGAAGAAGTGAGCAGTTCTTC.

The chain employs TRBV29-1 and TRBJ2-2; D call uncertain. Deletions cut 6 bases from V and 1 base from J, with 6 bases between. The CDR3 runs 12 residues. The germline V gene encodes CDR1 SQVTM and CDR2 ANQGSEA. The CDR3 protein is CSVSGNTGELFF. In DNA form, the CDR3 reads TGCAGCGTGTCAGGGAACACCGGGGAGCTGTTTTTT.

There are many counts of this clonotype. The V and J genes are TRBV6-5 and TRBJ2-7; TRBD1 or TRBD2 may be the D gene (5 bases each). V was clipped by 6 bases and J by 3 bases, with 18 bases between them. Germline CDR1 reads MNHEY; CDR2 reads SVGAGI. This CDR3 is built from 15 residues. CDR3 sequence reads: CASSSMGVRFYEQYF. CDR3 DNA: TGTGCCAGCAGCTCCATGGGGGTCCGTTTCTACGAGCAGTACTTC.

The rearrangement joins TRBV7-9 to TRBJ2-1, with 8 bases that match TRBD2. This CDR3 spans 17 amino acids. Germline CDR1 and CDR2: SEHNR and FQNEAQ (reference sequence). Losses at the gene ends were 5 bases for V and 10 bases for J; bases not matched to a gene: 19. The CDR3 loop is CASSTFLGLGSGAEQFF. CDR3 DNA sequence: TGTGCCAGCAGCACCTTTTTGGGACTAGGGTCCGGGGCCGAGCAGTTCTTC.

This rearrangement joins TRBV6-4 to TRBJ2-3; 7 bases are a match to TRBD2. Germline assignment: CDR1 MRHNA and CDR2 SNTAGT. Germline trimming cut 5 bases from V and 2 bases from J; bases unmatched to any gene: 16. The CDR3 loop spans 18 amino acids. In nucleotides, the CDR3 is TGTGCCAGCAGTAAGACCGGGTGGACTAGGTCCGACACAGATACGCAGTATTTT. Protein product: CASSKTGWTRSDTDTQYF.

This clonotype was seen once. The rearrangement links TRBV3-1 to TRBJ2-7, with D hard to call. CDR1 is LGHDT and CDR2 is YNNKEL in the germline V gene (reference sequence). The germline V and J ends were trimmed by 3 bases and 2 bases, with 8 bases remaining between them. The CDR3 runs 13 residues. CDR3 sequence reads: CASSHGQAYEQYF. CDR3 bases: TGTGCCAGCAGCCATGGTCAGGCCTACGAGCAGTACTTC.

This clonotype was detected a few times. The chain employs TRBV5-1 and TRBJ1-2; no definite D call. Trimming removed 3 bases at V and 4 bases at J, with 10 bases between. The CDR3 is 13 amino acids. CDR1 and CDR2 from the germline V gene are SGHRS and YFSETQ. CDR3 loop: CASSYSAPYGYTF. CDR3 DNA: TGCGCCAGCAGCTATTCAGCACCCTATGGCTACACCTTC.

The chain combines TRBV4-1 with TRBJ2-1; D ambiguous. Between the trimmed V and J ends, which lost 3 bases and 0 bases, there was a span of 12 bases. The CDR3 totals 16 residues. Per the germline V gene, CDR1 is MGHRA and CDR2 is YSYEKL. The CDR3 DNA sequence: TGCGCCAGCAGCCATCGCGGCGGAAGCTCCTACAATGAGCAGTTCTTC. This encodes CASSHRGGSSYNEQFF.

The chain couples TRBV2 to TRBJ1-2, with D tentatively TRBD1 (5 bases). V was clipped by 7 bases and J by 4 bases, with 13 bases between them. The germline V gene encodes CDR1 SNHLY and CDR2 FYNNEI. The CDR3 runs 13 residues. The CDR3 region has the DNA TGTGCCAGCACCCGGGGGGGTACCTATGGCTACACCTTC. It codes for CASTRGGTYGYTF.

This clonotype turned up a few times. The chain couples TRBV6-6 to TRBJ2-2, with D possibly being TRBD2 (6 bases). The germline V and J ends were trimmed by 4 bases and 6 bases, with 9 bases remaining between them. Looked up from germline, CDR1 is MNHNY and CDR2 is SVGAGI (reference sequence). This CDR3 region has 13 residues. The CDR3 bases are TGTGCCAGCAGTTCGGGACTCTCCGGGGAGCTGTTTTTT. Translation gives CASSSGLSGELFF.

This clonotype was found a few times. The chain couples TRBV15 to TRBJ1-6, with D unresolved. V was trimmed by 0 bases and J by 10 bases, leaving 16 bases between them. This CDR3 has 16 residues. CDR1 is LNHNV and CDR2 is YYDKDF in the germline V gene (reference sequence). The CDR3 coding sequence is TGTGCCACCAGCAGAGATCGCCCGAAGGGTGGATCACCCCTCCACTTT. Translated, it gives CATSRDRPKGGSPLHF.

This clonotype has a handful of counts. The chain is built from TRBV29-1 and TRBJ1-3; 8 bases align to TRBD1. Germline V gene lookup returns CDR1 SQVTM and CDR2 ANQGSEA. V shed 6 bases and J 5 bases; nucleotides not matched to a gene: 6. This CDR3 spans 13 amino acids. The CDR3 here is CSVAQGARNTIYF. CDR3 nucleotides: TGCAGCGTCGCTCAGGGGGCGAGAAACACCATATATTTT.

This clonotype showed up just a few times. V usage is TRBV7-8 and J usage is TRBJ2-1; perhaps TRBD2 as D (6 bases). CDR3 length: 15 amino acids. Germline V gene lookup returns CDR1 SGHVS and CDR2 FQNEAQ. Trimming shortened V by 1 base and J by 7 bases, and 14 bases separated the two germline ends. The CDR3 nucleotides are TGTGCCAGCAGCTTAGGACTAGGCAGGGAGAATGAGCAGTTCTTC. Its translation is CASSLGLGRENEQFF.

This clonotype was seen only a few times. CDR3 residues: CASSETIAGSYNEQFF. The CDR3 DNA sequence: TGTGCCAGCAGTGAAACTATAGCGGGGTCGTACAATGAGCAGTTCTTC. The chain uses TRBV6-1 and TRBJ2-1; 8 bases match TRBD2. Germline V gene data show CDR1 as MNHNS and CDR2 as SASEGT. V was pared by 2 bases and J by 4 bases, with 7 bases of the junction left unmatched. The CDR3 runs 16 residues.